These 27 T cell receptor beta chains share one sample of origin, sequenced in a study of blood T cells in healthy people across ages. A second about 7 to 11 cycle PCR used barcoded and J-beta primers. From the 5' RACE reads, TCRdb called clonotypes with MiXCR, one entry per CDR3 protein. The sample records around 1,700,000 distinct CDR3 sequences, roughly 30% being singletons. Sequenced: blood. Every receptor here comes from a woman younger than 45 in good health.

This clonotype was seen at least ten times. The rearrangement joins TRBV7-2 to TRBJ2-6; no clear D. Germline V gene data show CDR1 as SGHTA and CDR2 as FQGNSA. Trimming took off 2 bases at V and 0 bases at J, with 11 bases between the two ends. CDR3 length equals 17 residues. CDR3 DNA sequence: TGTGCCAGCAGCTTAACGGGTGTAAGCTCTGGGGCCAACGTCCTGACTTTC. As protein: CASSLTGVSSGANVLTF.

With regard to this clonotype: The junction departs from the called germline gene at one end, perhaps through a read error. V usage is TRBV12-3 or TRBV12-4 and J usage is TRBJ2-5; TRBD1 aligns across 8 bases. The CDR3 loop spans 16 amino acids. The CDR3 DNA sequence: TGTACCAGCAGCAAAGGCGACAGGGGATTGAAGGAGACCCAGTACTTC. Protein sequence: CTSSKGDRGLKETQYF.

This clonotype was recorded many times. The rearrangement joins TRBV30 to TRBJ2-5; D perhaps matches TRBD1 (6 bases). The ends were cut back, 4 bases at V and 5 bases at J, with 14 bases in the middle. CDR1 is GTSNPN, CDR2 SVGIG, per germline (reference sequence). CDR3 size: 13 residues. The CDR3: CAWKTGYGETQYF. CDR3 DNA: TGTGCCTGGAAGACAGGCTATGGGGAGACCCAGTACTTC.

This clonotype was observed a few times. The CDR3 loop reads CASTTGRVIDTQYF. Written as DNA, the CDR3 is TGTGCCAGCACCACCGGACGGGTTATTGATACGCAGTATTTT. The rearrangement uses TRBV12-3 or TRBV12-4 and TRBJ2-3; D remains ambiguous. V shed 7 bases and J shed 6 bases, with 17 bases lying between them. CDR3 length: 14 amino acids.

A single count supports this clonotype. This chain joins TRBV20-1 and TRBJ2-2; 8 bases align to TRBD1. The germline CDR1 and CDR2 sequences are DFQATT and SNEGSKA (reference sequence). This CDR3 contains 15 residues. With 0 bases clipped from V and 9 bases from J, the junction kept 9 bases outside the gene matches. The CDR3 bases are TGCAGTGCTAGAGAAAGCAGGGGGCAGGGGCGGGAGCTGTTTTTT. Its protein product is CSARESRGQGRELFF.

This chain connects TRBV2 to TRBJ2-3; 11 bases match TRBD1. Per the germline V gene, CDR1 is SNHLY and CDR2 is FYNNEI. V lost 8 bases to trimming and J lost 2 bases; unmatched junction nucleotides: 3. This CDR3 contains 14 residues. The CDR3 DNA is TGTGCCAGCGGACAGGGGGCGCCCACAGATACGCAGTATTTT. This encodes CASGQGAPTDTQYF.

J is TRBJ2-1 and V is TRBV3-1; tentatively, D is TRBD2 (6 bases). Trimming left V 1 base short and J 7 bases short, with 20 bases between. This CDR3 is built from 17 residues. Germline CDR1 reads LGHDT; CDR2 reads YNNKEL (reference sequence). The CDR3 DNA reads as TGTGCCAGCAGCCAAGGTCGAACGCGGGGTTTTAGGAATGAGCAGTTCTTC. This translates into CASSQGRTRGFRNEQFF.

CDR3 sequence (DNA): TGCAGTGCCCCCTCTGAGGGCAGCATTTACGAGCAGTACTTC. Protein: CSAPSEGSIYEQYF. The V and J genes are TRBV20-1 and TRBJ2-5; possible D gene TRBD2, 5 bases. The J call may be incorrect, as the DNA end agrees better with TRBJ2-7. Germline V lookup: CDR1 DFQATT, CDR2 SNEGSKA (reference sequence). This CDR3 region has 14 residues.

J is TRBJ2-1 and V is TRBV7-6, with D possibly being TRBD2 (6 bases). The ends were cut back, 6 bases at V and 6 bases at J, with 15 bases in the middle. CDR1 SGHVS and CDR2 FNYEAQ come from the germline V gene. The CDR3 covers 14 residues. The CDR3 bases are TGTGCCAGCAGTCCCGGGACTGCACTCAATGAGCAGTTCTTC. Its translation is CASSPGTALNEQFF.

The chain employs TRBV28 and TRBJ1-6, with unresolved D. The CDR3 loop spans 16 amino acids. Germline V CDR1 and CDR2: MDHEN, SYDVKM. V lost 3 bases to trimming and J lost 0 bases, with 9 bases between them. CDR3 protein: CASSFGEGSYNSPLHF. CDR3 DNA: TGTGCCAGCAGTTTCGGAGAGGGCTCCTATAATTCACCCCTCCACTTT.

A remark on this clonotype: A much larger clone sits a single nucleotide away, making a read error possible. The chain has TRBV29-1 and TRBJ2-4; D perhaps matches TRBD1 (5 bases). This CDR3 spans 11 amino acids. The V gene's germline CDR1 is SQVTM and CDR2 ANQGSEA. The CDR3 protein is CGVVFQGTGYF. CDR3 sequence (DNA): TGCGGCGTTGTTTTTCAGGGTACGGGGTACTTC.

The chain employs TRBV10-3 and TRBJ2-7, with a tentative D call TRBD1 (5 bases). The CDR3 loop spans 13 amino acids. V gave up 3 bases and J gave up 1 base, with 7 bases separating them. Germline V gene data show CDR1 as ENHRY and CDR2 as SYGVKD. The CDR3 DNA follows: TGTGCCATCAGTGAAAGGGGTTCCTACGAGCAGTACTTC. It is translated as CAISERGSYEQYF.

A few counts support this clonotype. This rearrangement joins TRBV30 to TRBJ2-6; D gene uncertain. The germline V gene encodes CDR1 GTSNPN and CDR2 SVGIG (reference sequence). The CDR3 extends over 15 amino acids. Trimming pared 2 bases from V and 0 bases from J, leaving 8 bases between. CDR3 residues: CAWSWQTSGANVLTF. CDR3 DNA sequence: TGTGCCTGGAGTTGGCAGACCTCTGGGGCCAACGTCCTGACTTTC.

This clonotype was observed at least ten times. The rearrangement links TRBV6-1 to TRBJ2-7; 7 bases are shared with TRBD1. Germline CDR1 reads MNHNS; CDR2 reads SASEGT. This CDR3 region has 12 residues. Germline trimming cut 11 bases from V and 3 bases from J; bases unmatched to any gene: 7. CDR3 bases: TGTGCCGGAAGACAGGGCCTCTACGAGCAGTACTTC. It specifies CAGRQGLYEQYF.

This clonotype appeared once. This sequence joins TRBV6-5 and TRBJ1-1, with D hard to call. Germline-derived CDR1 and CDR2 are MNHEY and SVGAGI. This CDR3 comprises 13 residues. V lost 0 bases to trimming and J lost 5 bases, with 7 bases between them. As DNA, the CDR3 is TGTGCCAGCAGTTACTCCCTTAGAACTGAAGCTTTCTTT. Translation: CASSYSLRTEAFF.

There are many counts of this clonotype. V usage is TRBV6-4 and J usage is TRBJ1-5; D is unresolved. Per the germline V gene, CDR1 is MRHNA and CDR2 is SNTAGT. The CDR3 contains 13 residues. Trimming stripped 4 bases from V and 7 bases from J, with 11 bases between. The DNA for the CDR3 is TGTGCCAGCAGTGGGGAGGGAGGGCAGCCCCAGCATTTT. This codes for CASSGEGGQPQHF.

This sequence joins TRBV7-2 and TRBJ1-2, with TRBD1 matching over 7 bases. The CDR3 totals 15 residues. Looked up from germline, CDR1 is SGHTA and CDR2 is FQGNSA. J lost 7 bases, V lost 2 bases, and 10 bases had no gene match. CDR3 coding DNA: TGTGCCAGCAGCTTATGGACAGGAAAGGTCGGTGGCTACACCTTC. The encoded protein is CASSLWTGKVGGYTF.

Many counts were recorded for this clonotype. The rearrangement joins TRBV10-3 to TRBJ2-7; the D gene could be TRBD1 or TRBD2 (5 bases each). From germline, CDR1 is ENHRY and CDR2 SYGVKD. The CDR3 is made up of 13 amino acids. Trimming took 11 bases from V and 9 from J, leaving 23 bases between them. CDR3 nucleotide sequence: TGTGCCGTAAAACAGGACTCCACAGGCGGGCAGTACTTC. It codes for CAVKQDSTGGQYF.

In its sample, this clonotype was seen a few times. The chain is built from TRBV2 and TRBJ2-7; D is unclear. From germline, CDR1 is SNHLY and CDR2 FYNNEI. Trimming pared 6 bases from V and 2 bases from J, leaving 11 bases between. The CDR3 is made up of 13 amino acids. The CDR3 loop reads CASSSDKTYEQYF. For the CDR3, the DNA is TGTGCCAGCAGCTCAGACAAAACCTACGAGCAGTACTTC.

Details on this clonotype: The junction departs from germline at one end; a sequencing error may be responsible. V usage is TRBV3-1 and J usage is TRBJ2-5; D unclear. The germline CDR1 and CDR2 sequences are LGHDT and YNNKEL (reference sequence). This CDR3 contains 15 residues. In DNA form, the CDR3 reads TGTACCAGCAGCCAAGATGGGGTAACAGCGGAGACCCAGTACTTC. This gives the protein CTSSQDGVTAETQYF.

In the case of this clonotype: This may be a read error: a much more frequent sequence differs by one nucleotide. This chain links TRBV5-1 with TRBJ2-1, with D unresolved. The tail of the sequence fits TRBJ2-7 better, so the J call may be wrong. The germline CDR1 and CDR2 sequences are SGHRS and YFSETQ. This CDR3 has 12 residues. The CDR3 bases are TGCGCCAGCAGCACCACAGACAACGAGCAGTACTTC. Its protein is CASSTTDNEQYF.

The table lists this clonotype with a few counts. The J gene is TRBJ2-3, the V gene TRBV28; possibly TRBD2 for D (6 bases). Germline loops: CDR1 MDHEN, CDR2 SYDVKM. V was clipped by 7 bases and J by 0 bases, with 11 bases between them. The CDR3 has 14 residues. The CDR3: CASKTGLSTDTQYF. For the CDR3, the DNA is TGTGCCAGCAAGACGGGACTGAGCACAGATACGCAGTATTTT.

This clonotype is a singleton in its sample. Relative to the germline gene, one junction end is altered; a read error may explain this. The CDR3 sequence: CACSRDRGEDEQFF. CDR3 DNA: TGTGCCTGCAGCCGAGACAGGGGTGAGGATGAGCAGTTCTTC. The rearrangement joins TRBV7-9 to TRBJ2-1; 8 bases are a match to TRBD1. Germline CDR1 reads SEHNR; CDR2 reads FQNEAQ (reference sequence). The CDR3 length is 14 residues.

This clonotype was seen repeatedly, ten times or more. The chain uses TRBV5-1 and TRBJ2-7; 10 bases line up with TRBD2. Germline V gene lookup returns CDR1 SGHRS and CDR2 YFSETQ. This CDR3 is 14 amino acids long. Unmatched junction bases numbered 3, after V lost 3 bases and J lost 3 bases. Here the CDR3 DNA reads TGCGCCAGCAGCTCTTCTAGCGGGGGCTACGAGCAGTACTTC. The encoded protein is CASSSSSGGYEQYF.

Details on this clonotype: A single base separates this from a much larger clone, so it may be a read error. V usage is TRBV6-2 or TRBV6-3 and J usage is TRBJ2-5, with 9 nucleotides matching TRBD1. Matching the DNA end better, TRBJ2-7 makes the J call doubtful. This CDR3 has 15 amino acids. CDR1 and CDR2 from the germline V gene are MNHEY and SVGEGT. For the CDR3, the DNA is TGTGCCGGCAGTTACCCCGGGACAGGGAACTACGAGCAGTACTTC. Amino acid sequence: CAGSYPGTGNYEQYF.

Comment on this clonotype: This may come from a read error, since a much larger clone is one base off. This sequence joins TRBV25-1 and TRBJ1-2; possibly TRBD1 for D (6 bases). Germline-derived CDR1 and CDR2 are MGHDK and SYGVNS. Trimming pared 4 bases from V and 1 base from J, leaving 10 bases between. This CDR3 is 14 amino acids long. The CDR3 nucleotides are TGTGCCAGCAGTGCCCCAGGGGATAACTATGGCTACACCTTC. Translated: CASSAPGDNYGYTF.

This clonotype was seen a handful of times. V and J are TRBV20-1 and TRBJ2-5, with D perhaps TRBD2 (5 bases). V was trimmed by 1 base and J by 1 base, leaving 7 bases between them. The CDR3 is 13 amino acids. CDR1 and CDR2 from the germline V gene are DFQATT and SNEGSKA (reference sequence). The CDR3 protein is CSARGTFQETQYF. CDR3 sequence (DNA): TGCAGTGCTAGAGGGACTTTCCAAGAGACCCAGTACTTC.